A selection of T cell receptor beta chains follows, all from one sample in a study of molecular identifiers for immune sequencing clone quantification. A single record per CDR3 protein comes from TCRdb applying MiXCR to the PCR reads. The table lists some 88,000 distinct CDR3 sequences, around 23% of them singletons. What was sequenced was naive CD8+ T cells from blood, with Jurkat cell RNA spiked in. The origin of the receptors is a human donor in good health. Some libraries in this study had Jurkat cell RNA spiked in. The CDR3 runs from the conserved cysteine through the conserved F or W. Each record gives: V gene, J gene, clone size, D gene, CDR3 DNA, CDR3 protein. D genes are given only for firm matches. Not all rows give a size; the values are once, few, many and, for expanded clones, a class.

v_call: TRBV10-2
j_call: TRBJ2-3
clone_size: many
d_call: NA
cdr3_nt: TGCGCCAGCAGGGACATTTCAGATACGCAGTATTTT
cdr3_aa: CASRDISDTQYF

v_call: TRBV4-1
j_call: TRBJ2-1
clone_size: many
d_call: NA
cdr3_nt: TGCGCCAGCAGCCAAAACGGATACAATGAGCAGTTCTTC
cdr3_aa: CASSQNGYNEQFF

v_call: TRBV9
j_call: TRBJ2-2
clone_size: many
d_call: NA
cdr3_nt: TGTGCCAGCAGCTTATACACCGGGGAGCTGTTTTTT
cdr3_aa: CASSLYTGELFF

v_call: TRBV6-2/TRBV6-3
j_call: TRBJ2-5
clone_size: many
d_call: TRBD1
cdr3_nt: TGTGCCAGCAGTCACACGACAGGGTATGAGACCCAGTACTTC
cdr3_aa: CASSHTTGYETQYF

v_call: TRBV20-1
j_call: TRBJ2-3
clone_size: NA
d_call: NA
cdr3_nt: TGCAGTGCTAGAGTTCGGCAGTCCGATACGCAGTATTTT
cdr3_aa: CSARVRQSDTQYF

v_call: TRBV29-1
j_call: TRBJ1-3
clone_size: once
d_call: NA
cdr3_nt: TGCAGCGTTGAGGTGAACTCTGGAAACACCATATATTTT
cdr3_aa: CSVEVNSGNTIYF

v_call: TRBV30
j_call: TRBJ1-1
clone_size: many
d_call: TRBD1
cdr3_nt: TGTGCCTGGAGTACGGAGCCCGGACAGGGGGCACCGAGCACTGAAGCTTTCTTT
cdr3_aa: CAWSTEPGQGAPSTEAFF

v_call: TRBV15
j_call: TRBJ2-1
clone_size: few
d_call: TRBD1
cdr3_nt: TGTGCCACCAGCGGGACCCGGGACAGACACTGCAATGAGCAGTTCTTC
cdr3_aa: CATSGTRDRHCNEQFF

v_call: TRBV7-9
j_call: TRBJ2-7
clone_size: NA
d_call: TRBD2
cdr3_nt: TGTGCCAGCAGCCCCCGGGACTACCGTGGCGAGCAGTACTTC
cdr3_aa: CASSPRDYRGEQYF

v_call: TRBV5-4
j_call: TRBJ2-2
clone_size: many
d_call: NA
cdr3_nt: TGTGCCAGCAGCTTGTTCACAGGGAGCACCGGGGAGCTGTTTTTT
cdr3_aa: CASSLFTGSTGELFF

v_call: TRBV9
j_call: TRBJ1-3
clone_size: NA
d_call: NA
cdr3_nt: TGTGCCAGCAGCGGTTCAGCGAACTCTGGAAACACCATATATTTT
cdr3_aa: CASSGSANSGNTIYF

v_call: TRBV20-1
j_call: TRBJ2-7
clone_size: many
d_call: NA
cdr3_nt: TGCAGTGCTAGAGATTTAGGCAGTCCAAACTACGAGCAGTACTTC
cdr3_aa: CSARDLGSPNYEQYF

v_call: TRBV15
j_call: TRBJ1-3
clone_size: few
d_call: NA
cdr3_nt: TGTGCCACCAGCAGAGGGGGGGCCCCTGGAAACACCATATATTTT
cdr3_aa: CATSRGGAPGNTIYF

v_call: TRBV15
j_call: TRBJ2-1
clone_size: many
d_call: NA
cdr3_nt: TGTGCCACCAGCAGGTGGTACGCCTACAATGAGCAGTTCTTC
cdr3_aa: CATSRWYAYNEQFF

v_call: TRBV7-9
j_call: TRBJ2-1
clone_size: NA
d_call: TRBD2
cdr3_nt: TGTGCCAGCAGCTTTCCAAGAGGGACTAGCGGGAGTAATGAGCAGTTCTTC
cdr3_aa: CASSFPRGTSGSNEQFF

v_call: TRBV7-9
j_call: TRBJ2-2
clone_size: many
d_call: TRBD1
cdr3_nt: TGTGCCAGCAGCCCCGGGACAGCGACAGCCGGGGAGCTGTTTTTT
cdr3_aa: CASSPGTATAGELFF

v_call: TRBV10-3
j_call: TRBJ1-1
clone_size: many
d_call: NA
cdr3_nt: TGTGCCATCAGTGAGGGGACTGAAGCTTTCTTT
cdr3_aa: CAISEGTEAFF

v_call: TRBV27
j_call: TRBJ2-4
clone_size: many
d_call: NA
cdr3_nt: TGTGCCAGCAGTGAGGTCGGACAGAGTAACATTCAGTACTTC
cdr3_aa: CASSEVGQSNIQYF

v_call: TRBV20-1
j_call: TRBJ1-5
clone_size: NA
d_call: NA
cdr3_nt: TGCAGTGCTAGGCCGGGACGTTATAGCAATCAGCCCCAGCATTTT
cdr3_aa: CSARPGRYSNQPQHF

v_call: TRBV27
j_call: TRBJ1-4
clone_size: NA
d_call: TRBD1
cdr3_nt: TGTGCCAGCAGCCCGGGGACAGGGGGCTTATCAAATGAAAAACTGTTTTTT
cdr3_aa: CASSPGTGGLSNEKLFF

v_call: TRBV4-1
j_call: TRBJ2-7
clone_size: many
d_call: TRBD2
cdr3_nt: TGCGCCAGCAGCCAACGTGGGACTACAGCCTACGAGCAGTACTTC
cdr3_aa: CASSQRGTTAYEQYF

v_call: TRBV7-9
j_call: TRBJ2-7
clone_size: NA
d_call: TRBD2
cdr3_nt: TGTGCCAGCAGCGACGGACTAGCGCGGACCTACGAGCAGTACTTC
cdr3_aa: CASSDGLARTYEQYF

v_call: TRBV11-2
j_call: TRBJ1-1
clone_size: many
d_call: NA
cdr3_nt: TGTGCCAGCAGCTTAGAATACCTGAACACTGAAGCTTTCTTT
cdr3_aa: CASSLEYLNTEAFF

v_call: TRBV9
j_call: TRBJ2-5
clone_size: many
d_call: NA
cdr3_nt: TGTGCCAGCAGCGTAGCGGTAGGGGTTAGCCAAGAGACCCAGTACTTC
cdr3_aa: CASSVAVGVSQETQYF

v_call: TRBV29-1
j_call: TRBJ2-7
clone_size: many
d_call: NA
cdr3_nt: TGCAGCGTTGAAGATCGTAGCAGGGGTTTAACCTACGAGCAGTACTTC
cdr3_aa: CSVEDRSRGLTYEQYF

v_call: TRBV5-1
j_call: TRBJ2-7
clone_size: many
d_call: TRBD2
cdr3_nt: TGCGCCAGCAGGACGGGACTAGCGGGAACGTACGAGCAGTACTTC
cdr3_aa: CASRTGLAGTYEQYF

v_call: TRBV4-3
j_call: TRBJ2-7
clone_size: NA
d_call: NA
cdr3_nt: TGCGCCAGCAGGGTAGACGGGGGGCGCCCGTACGAGCAGTACTTC
cdr3_aa: CASRVDGGRPYEQYF

v_call: TRBV11-2
j_call: TRBJ1-5
clone_size: NA
d_call: TRBD1
cdr3_nt: TGTGCCAGCAGCTTAGAAGGCCTCAGGGGGCTGGGTCAGCCCCAGCATTTT
cdr3_aa: CASSLEGLRGLGQPQHF

v_call: TRBV15
j_call: TRBJ2-1
clone_size: few
d_call: TRBD1
cdr3_nt: TGTGCCACCAGCATAGGACAGGGGAATGAGCAGTTCTTC
cdr3_aa: CATSIGQGNEQFF

v_call: TRBV5-4
j_call: TRBJ1-1
clone_size: many
d_call: NA
cdr3_nt: TGTGCCAGCAGCTTGTTTGGGGAGATGAACACTGAAGCTTTCTTT
cdr3_aa: CASSLFGEMNTEAFF

v_call: TRBV4-1
j_call: TRBJ2-5
clone_size: many
d_call: NA
cdr3_nt: TGCGCCAGCAGCCAAGTTCGTTCCGATAAAGAGACCCAGTACTTC
cdr3_aa: CASSQVRSDKETQYF

v_call: TRBV6-5
j_call: TRBJ2-7
clone_size: many
d_call: TRBD1
cdr3_nt: TGTGCCAGCAGTTCCCAAAGGCAGGGGGTCTCCTACGAGCAGTACTTC
cdr3_aa: CASSSQRQGVSYEQYF

v_call: TRBV12-3/TRBV12-4
j_call: TRBJ2-7
clone_size: NA
d_call: NA
cdr3_nt: TGTGCCAGCAGTTTAGAAGGGGACGATCCCTACGAGCAGTACTTC
cdr3_aa: CASSLEGDDPYEQYF

v_call: TRBV12-3/TRBV12-4
j_call: TRBJ1-2
clone_size: many
d_call: TRBD1
cdr3_nt: TGTGCCAGCAGTTCGACAGGGGAGGACTATGGCTACACCTTC
cdr3_aa: CASSSTGEDYGYTF

v_call: TRBV29-1
j_call: TRBJ2-1
clone_size: few
d_call: NA
cdr3_nt: TGCAGCGTTGAAGGGGGAACATCCGGCTCCTACAATGAGCAGTTCTTC
cdr3_aa: CSVEGGTSGSYNEQFF

v_call: TRBV30
j_call: TRBJ2-1
clone_size: few
d_call: TRBD2
cdr3_nt: TGTGCCTGGAATGTCGGGACTACTTACAATGAGCAGTTCTTC
cdr3_aa: CAWNVGTTYNEQFF

v_call: TRBV28
j_call: TRBJ2-3
clone_size: many
d_call: NA
cdr3_nt: TGTGCCAGCAGTTTCCCTCCGGAGAATTCGCGGGTGGACCACATCACAGATACGCAGTATTTT
cdr3_aa: CASSFPPENSRVDHITDTQYF

v_call: TRBV6-1
j_call: TRBJ1-5
clone_size: many
d_call: NA
cdr3_nt: TGTGCCAGCAGTGAATTGGAGGTTAGCAATCAGCCCCAGCATTTT
cdr3_aa: CASSELEVSNQPQHF

v_call: TRBV19
j_call: TRBJ2-7
clone_size: many
d_call: NA
cdr3_nt: TGTGCCAGTAGTGCACAGGGTTCCTACGAGCAGTACTTC
cdr3_aa: CASSAQGSYEQYF

v_call: TRBV5-6
j_call: TRBJ1-3
clone_size: many
d_call: NA
cdr3_nt: TGTGCCAGCAGCGCGGAACCCGCTGGAAACACCATATATTTT
cdr3_aa: CASSAEPAGNTIYF

v_call: TRBV5-4
j_call: TRBJ1-4
clone_size: few
d_call: NA
cdr3_nt: TGTGCCAGCAGCCTTGGCCTCAGCGGAGAAAAACTGTTTTTT
cdr3_aa: CASSLGLSGEKLFF

v_call: TRBV7-9
j_call: TRBJ1-6
clone_size: few
d_call: TRBD1
cdr3_nt: TGTGCCAGCAGCTTAGCTGACAGGGGCCATTCACCCCTCCACTTT
cdr3_aa: CASSLADRGHSPLHF

v_call: TRBV6-5
j_call: TRBJ2-3
clone_size: many
d_call: NA
cdr3_nt: TGTGCCAGCAGTTACTGGGGGGAGTGGGGCACAGATACGCAGTATTTT
cdr3_aa: CASSYWGEWGTDTQYF

v_call: TRBV12-3/TRBV12-4
j_call: TRBJ2-3
clone_size: NA
d_call: NA
cdr3_nt: TGTGTCAGCAGAGGCCGGGACGGTAGCGCAGATACGCAGTATTTT
cdr3_aa: CVSRGRDGSADTQYF

v_call: TRBV12-3/TRBV12-4
j_call: TRBJ2-7
clone_size: many
d_call: NA
cdr3_nt: TGTGCCAGCAGTTTACGGGGACTGTCCTACGAGCAGTACTTC
cdr3_aa: CASSLRGLSYEQYF

v_call: TRBV6-5
j_call: TRBJ2-3
clone_size: many
d_call: NA
cdr3_nt: TGTGCCAGCAGTTGGGCAGCCAGCACAGATACGCAGTATTTT
cdr3_aa: CASSWAASTDTQYF

v_call: TRBV27
j_call: TRBJ1-5
clone_size: NA
d_call: TRBD1
cdr3_nt: TGTGCCAGCAGGCGGACAGGGGAAAATCAGCCCCAGCATTTT
cdr3_aa: CASRRTGENQPQHF

v_call: TRBV6-2/TRBV6-3
j_call: TRBJ2-4
clone_size: many
d_call: NA
cdr3_nt: TGTGCCAGCACCTCGGACAATTACGAAAACATTCAGTACTTC
cdr3_aa: CASTSDNYENIQYF

v_call: TRBV19
j_call: TRBJ2-6
clone_size: many
d_call: NA
cdr3_nt: TGTGCCAGTAGTATATACAGCTCTGGGGCCAACGTCCTGACTTTC
cdr3_aa: CASSIYSSGANVLTF

v_call: TRBV29-1
j_call: TRBJ1-1
clone_size: many
d_call: NA
cdr3_nt: TGCAGCATAAATTCATTGAACACTGAAGCTTTCTTT
cdr3_aa: CSINSLNTEAFF

v_call: TRBV7-9
j_call: TRBJ2-3
clone_size: many
d_call: NA
cdr3_nt: TGTGCCAGCAGCTTATTCGGCTCGTCCACAGATACGCAGTATTTT
cdr3_aa: CASSLFGSSTDTQYF

v_call: TRBV7-9
j_call: TRBJ1-6
clone_size: many
d_call: NA
cdr3_nt: TGTGCCAGCAGCTTAGCCCGGACCAATAATTCACCCCTCCACTTT
cdr3_aa: CASSLARTNNSPLHF

v_call: TRBV2
j_call: TRBJ2-3
clone_size: many
d_call: NA
cdr3_nt: TGTGCCAGCAGGGGACTCGGATCTAGCACAGATACGCAGTATTTT
cdr3_aa: CASRGLGSSTDTQYF

v_call: TRBV20-1
j_call: TRBJ1-5
clone_size: many
d_call: TRBD1
cdr3_nt: TGCAGTGCTAGAGGAAAGGACAGGGTAGGGAATCAGCCCCAGCATTTT
cdr3_aa: CSARGKDRVGNQPQHF